The source of this T cell receptor (beta chain) is a study of blood T cell repertoires in COVID-19. Study as a whole: Samples of COVID-19 (acute and convalescent) were obtained from the United States, Italy and Spain.

In its sample, this clone was seen once. Some clones are missing from TCRdb's copy, which holds only in-frame ones; the method was immunoSEQ multiplex PCR. The sample includes approximately 210,000 clones, about 88% of them seen just once. Germline V gene lookup returns CDR1 SEHNR and CDR2 FQNEAQ (reference sequence). CDR3 size: 15 residues. V gave up 5 bases and J gave up 7 bases, with 15 bases separating them. The source is a woman between 40 and 50 years old with acute or convalescent COVID-19. The J gene is TRBJ1-6, the V gene TRBV7-9; perhaps TRBD1 as D (6 bases). The specimen sequenced was peripheral blood. The CDR3 DNA reads TGTGCCAGCAGCCAGGACAGTTTAGGAAATTCACCCCTCCACTTT. Residues: CASSQDSLGNSPLHF.